This T cell receptor beta chain came from a study of blood T cell repertoires in COVID-19. This table comes from immunoSEQ multiplex PCR, and its TCRdb copy is limited to in-frame clones, with some not included. The repertoire consists of some 180,000 clones, with 86% occurring once and the leading ten covering about 26%. V was trimmed by 5 bases and J by 3 bases, leaving 22 bases between them. Germline V gene data show CDR1 as SEHNR and CDR2 as FQNEAQ (reference sequence). This CDR3 is built from 18 residues. The J gene is TRBJ1-4, the V gene TRBV7-9; D ambiguous. Sequencing used PBMCs or T cells enriched from blood (not recorded which). This clonotype originated in a woman aged 40 to 50 in a cohort exposed to, infected with or recovered from COVID-19 (not recorded which). As DNA, the CDR3 is TGTGCCAGCAGCCACCCACTAAGCGGAACCCGATCTAATGAAAAACTGTTTTTT. Its translation: CASSHPLSGTRSNEKLFF.